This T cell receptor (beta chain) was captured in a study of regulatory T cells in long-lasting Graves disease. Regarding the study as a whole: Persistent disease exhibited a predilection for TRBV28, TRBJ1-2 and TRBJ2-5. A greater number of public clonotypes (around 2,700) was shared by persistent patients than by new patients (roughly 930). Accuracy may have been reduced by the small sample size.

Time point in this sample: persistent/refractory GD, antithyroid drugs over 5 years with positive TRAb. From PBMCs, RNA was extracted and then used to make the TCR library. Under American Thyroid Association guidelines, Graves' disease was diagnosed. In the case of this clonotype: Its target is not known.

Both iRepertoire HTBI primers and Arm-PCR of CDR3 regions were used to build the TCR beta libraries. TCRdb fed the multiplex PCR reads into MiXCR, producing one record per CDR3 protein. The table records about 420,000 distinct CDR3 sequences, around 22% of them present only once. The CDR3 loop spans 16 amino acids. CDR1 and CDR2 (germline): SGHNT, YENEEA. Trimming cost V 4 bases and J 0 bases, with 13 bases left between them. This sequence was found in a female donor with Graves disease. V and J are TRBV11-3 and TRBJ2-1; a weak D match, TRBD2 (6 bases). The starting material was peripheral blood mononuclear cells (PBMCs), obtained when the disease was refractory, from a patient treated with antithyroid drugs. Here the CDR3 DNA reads TGTGCCAGCAGCTCGCGCCCGGGACTCTCCTACAATGAGCAGTTCTTC. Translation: CASSSRPGLSYNEQFF.